This T cell receptor (beta chain) originates from a study of CD8 T cells in Susac syndrome. The CDR3 sequence is 15 residues long. J was trimmed by 2 bases and V by 6 bases; bases with no gene match: 7. Germline V gene lookup returns CDR1 MNHEY and CDR2 SVGEGT. RNA, at roughly 0.45 to 1 ug, was reverse transcribed with random hexamers. TCRdb independently ran MiXCR on the immunoSEQ multiplex PCR reads; one entry per CDR3 protein. The sample holds 150,000 to 200,000 distinct CDR3 sequences, just under 95% seen once. The sample consisted of CD4+ T cells from PBMCs. The receptor comes from a human donor in good health. The V and J genes are TRBV6-2 or TRBV6-3 and TRBJ2-7; TRBD2 agrees at 10 bases. The CDR3 sequence is CASRGLAGETYEQYF. In nucleotides, the CDR3 is TGTGCCAGCAGGGGCCTAGCGGGGGAAACCTACGAGCAGTACTTC.